These 31 T cell receptor beta chains came from one sample sequenced in a study of Ad26.COV2.S vaccination and SARS-CoV-2 variants. Here immunoSEQ multiplex PCR was the method, and the copy in TCRdb shows in-frame clones only, minus some. Altogether roughly 500,000 clones are present, around 88% being singletons, with the ten largest covering over 10%. Treatment indicated: around 19 received Ad26.COV2.S at low or high dose, single or two shots; about 5 received placebo; per-sample allocation not given. Repertoires come from day 63 after the first vaccine or placebo injection. Sample: peripheral blood, taken in a trial of Ad26.COV2.S vaccine versus placebo. These receptors originate from a person between 18 and 65 years old who received the Ad26.COV2.S COVID-19 vaccine or a placebo.

The chain is built from TRBV11-2 and TRBJ1-1; D remains unclear. V was clipped by 2 bases and J by 0 bases, with 13 bases between them. The germline gives CDR1 SGHAT, CDR2 FQNNGV. The CDR3 runs to 16 residues. Here the CDR3 reads CASSLYPPGLNTEAFF. CDR3 coding DNA: TGTGCCAGCAGCTTATACCCCCCCGGCCTGAACACTGAAGCTTTCTTT.

The chain joins TRBV6-6 to TRBJ1-2; TRBD1 aligns across 7 bases. Per the germline V gene, CDR1 is MNHNY and CDR2 is SVGAGI (reference sequence). The CDR3 totals 14 residues. V lost 11 bases and J lost 7; bases outside the gene matches: 16. CDR3 sequence (DNA): TGTGCCGCCAGCGAACCGGGACAGAAGACTGGCTACACCTTC. As protein: CAASEPGQKTGYTF.

This sequence joins TRBV14 and TRBJ2-7; weak D call: TRBD2 (7 bases). V was shortened by 3 bases and J by 5 bases, with 26 bases between the two germline ends. Germline CDR1 reads SGHDN; CDR2 reads FVKESK. CDR3 length: 18 residues. CDR3 sequence (DNA): TGTGCCAGCAGCCAGGGGGGGGCCCAGCTGGGTTTTCGGCACGAGCAGTACTTC. Translation: CASSQGGAQLGFRHEQYF.

The table lists this clone with a count of one. DNA of the CDR3: TGTGCCAGCAGCCGTTGGGTTCGGGAGACCCAGTACTTC. Translated: CASSRWVRETQYF. The chain links TRBV12-3 or TRBV12-4 to TRBJ2-5; D uncertain. CDR3 length: 13 residues. V lost 6 bases to trimming and J lost 5 bases, with 13 bases between them.

The chain uses TRBV5-4 and TRBJ2-7; perhaps TRBD1 as D (7 bases). Germline V gene sequence: CDR1 SGHNT, CDR2 YYREEE (reference sequence). The germline V and J ends were trimmed by 4 bases and 3 bases, with 20 bases remaining between them. The CDR3 covers 16 residues. CDR3 amino acids: CASSPNPTGRIYEQYF. The CDR3 bases are TGTGCCAGCAGCCCGAACCCGACAGGGAGGATCTACGAGCAGTACTTC.

V usage is TRBV2 and J usage is TRBJ2-7; 12 bases are a match to TRBD2. This CDR3 spans 15 amino acids. CDR1 is SNHLY, CDR2 FYNNEI, per germline. Trimming took 6 bases from V and 2 from J; bases not matched to a gene: 5. CDR3 in amino acids: CASRRRLAGAYEQYF. CDR3 sequence (DNA): TGTGCCAGCAGGCGGAGACTAGCGGGAGCCTACGAGCAGTACTTC.

CDR3 amino acids: CASSPHLAGGSYEQYF. DNA of the CDR3: TGTGCCAGCAGTCCACATCTAGCGGGAGGCTCCTACGAGCAGTACTTC. The chain links TRBV9 to TRBJ2-7; 11 nucleotides agree with TRBD2. The CDR3 spans 16 residues. CDR1 and CDR2 from the germline V gene are SGDLS and YYNGEE. Unmatched junction bases numbered 7, after V lost 5 bases and J lost 0 bases.

The CDR3 DNA reads as TGCGCCAGCAGCACCCGGACAGGGGGGGTCGGGGAGCTGTTTTTT. Its translation: CASSTRTGGVGELFF. The rearrangement joins TRBV4-1 to TRBJ2-2, with 10 nucleotides matching TRBD1. CDR3 length: 15 residues. Trimming took 5 bases from V and 7 from J; bases not matched to a gene: 7. CDR1 MGHRA and CDR2 YSYEKL come from the germline V gene.

The V gene is TRBV5-6, the J gene TRBJ2-1, with a possible D match to TRBD1 (6 bases). Germline V lookup: CDR1 SGHDT, CDR2 YYEEEE. This CDR3 comprises 14 residues. Trimming took off 4 bases at V and 8 bases at J, with 16 bases between the two ends. CDR3 bases: TGTGCCAGCAGCCGAACAGGGCCGAGCGATGAGCAGTTCTTC. Its translation: CASSRTGPSDEQFF.

The J gene is TRBJ2-7, the V gene TRBV5-1; D call uncertain. Trimming pared 3 bases from V and 0 bases from J, leaving 10 bases between. Looked up from germline, CDR1 is SGHRS and CDR2 is YFSETQ. The CDR3 has 14 residues. Here the CDR3 DNA reads TGCGCCAGCAGCTCAGACCTTAGCTCCTACGAGCAGTACTTC. Translation gives CASSSDLSSYEQYF.

The chain is built from TRBV28 and TRBJ1-5; 7 bases are shared with TRBD1. Trimming at V came to 7 bases and at J to 6 bases, leaving 12 bases not matched to a gene. The CDR3 has 15 amino acids. CDR1 and CDR2 from the germline V gene are MDHEN and SYDVKM. In nucleotides, the CDR3 is TGTGCCAGCACCCCACCAGGGGGTTTCGGTCAGCCCCAGCATTTT. This encodes CASTPPGGFGQPQHF.

In this sample, this clone turned up once. The V and J genes are TRBV28 and TRBJ1-2; 7 positions agree with TRBD1. This CDR3 has 13 residues. Losses at the gene ends were 6 bases for V and 3 bases for J; bases not matched to a gene: 4. Germline lookup yields CDR1 MDHEN and CDR2 SYDVKM. The CDR3 DNA is TGTGCCAGCAGGGGGACAGAATACTATGGCTACACCTTC. This translates into CASRGTEYYGYTF.

In nucleotides, the CDR3 is TGTGCCAGCAGCCCCGGACAGGGGACAGATACGCAGTATTTT. Encoded protein: CASSPGQGTDTQYF. The rearrangement links TRBV9 to TRBJ2-3; 9 nucleotides align to TRBD1. Germline V gene data show CDR1 as SGDLS and CDR2 as YYNGEE. Losses at the gene ends were 4 bases for V and 3 bases for J; bases not matched to a gene: 3. CDR3 length equals 14 residues.

The V gene is TRBV28, the J gene TRBJ1-2, with no clear D. CDR1 is MDHEN, CDR2 SYDVKM, per germline. V was trimmed by 9 bases and J by 1 base, leaving 9 bases between them. This CDR3 is built from 12 residues. Here the CDR3 DNA reads TGTGCCAGTTACATCCTTAACTATGGCTACACCTTC. Residues: CASYILNYGYTF.

The V gene is TRBV30, the J gene TRBJ2-1, with 7 bases lining up with TRBD2. The germline gives CDR1 GTSNPN, CDR2 SVGIG (reference sequence). Unmatched junction bases numbered 1, after V lost 0 bases and J lost 8 bases. CDR3 length: 12 residues. CDR3 region: CAWSVGGDEQFF. The CDR3 DNA reads as TGTGCCTGGAGTGTGGGGGGGGATGAGCAGTTCTTC.

This clone came up a few times. This chain links TRBV9 with TRBJ1-2; 9 nucleotides align to TRBD1. The trim removed 1 base at V and 1 base at J, leaving 2 bases unmatched. The CDR3 runs 15 residues. Germline V gene data show CDR1 as SGDLS and CDR2 as YYNGEE. The CDR3 sequence: CASSVWDRDNYGYTF. CDR3 DNA sequence: TGTGCCAGCAGCGTATGGGACAGGGATAACTATGGCTACACCTTC. The entire variable domain, with the rest obtained from reference TRBV9 and TRBJ1-2, is as follows: DSGVTQTPKHLITATGQRVTLRCSPRSGDLSVYWYQQSLDQGLQFLIQYYNGEERAKGNILERFSAQQFPDLHSELNLSSLELGDSALYFCASSVWDRDNYGYTFGSGTRLTVV.

The rearrangement links TRBV11-2 to TRBJ1-6; D gene uncertain. CDR1 and CDR2 from the germline V gene are SGHAT and FQNNGV. V was cut by 0 bases and J by 7 bases, with 7 bases left in between. The CDR3 covers 14 residues. This chain's CDR3 is CASSLDRRNSPLHF. DNA of the CDR3: TGTGCCAGCAGCTTAGATCGGAGGAATTCACCCCTCCACTTT.

This rearrangement joins TRBV7-9 to TRBJ2-5; 7 nucleotides match TRBD2. Trimming removed 5 bases from V and 6 bases from J; junction bases left unmatched: 9. Germline CDR1 is SEHNR and CDR2 is FQNEAQ (reference sequence). The CDR3 is made up of 14 amino acids. Here the CDR3 DNA reads TGTGCCAGCAGCACCAGCGGGGCAATAAAGACCCAGTACTTC. Protein: CASSTSGAIKTQYF.

The rearrangement joins TRBV6-5 to TRBJ2-2; weak D call: TRBD2 (5 bases). This CDR3 comprises 14 residues. The germline CDR1 and CDR2 sequences are MNHEY and SVGAGI. Trimming removed 5 bases at V and 4 bases at J, with 11 bases between. The CDR3 loop is CASSLAPSTGELFF. The CDR3, as DNA: TGTGCCAGCAGTCTAGCCCCCAGCACCGGGGAGCTGTTTTTT.

The V call is TRBV12-3 or TRBV12-4, the J call TRBJ2-1; 11 bases map to TRBD2. V was clipped by 11 bases and J by 6 bases; unmatched bases: 6. The CDR3 sequence is 13 residues long. The CDR3, as DNA: TGTGCCGACCGTACTAGCGGGAGCAATGAGCAGTTCTTC. Translated: CADRTSGSNEQFF.

The J gene is TRBJ2-1, the V gene TRBV7-2; 10 nucleotides line up with TRBD2. J was trimmed by 9 bases and V by 2 bases; bases with no gene match: 10. Germline V gene sequence: CDR1 SGHTA, CDR2 FQGNSA. This CDR3 is built from 16 residues. The CDR3: CASSLQREGQLREQFF. DNA of the CDR3: TGTGCCAGCAGCTTACAGCGGGAGGGCCAGTTACGTGAGCAGTTCTTC.

The V and J genes are TRBV19 and TRBJ1-1; tentatively, D is TRBD1 (6 bases). CDR3 length: 13 amino acids. V dropped 8 bases and J dropped 8 bases, with 18 bases sitting between them. Per germline, CDR1 LNHDA and CDR2 SQIVND (reference sequence). The DNA of the CDR3 is TGTGCCAGTGGCCTAGACAGGCGGGGGGAAGCTTTCTTT. This encodes CASGLDRRGEAFF.

In nucleotides, the CDR3 is TGTGCCAGCAGTCGGACAGGGGGCAGGTACGAGCAGTACTTC. Translated: CASSRTGGRYEQYF. This chain connects TRBV27 to TRBJ2-7, with TRBD1 identical over 11 bases. Looked up from germline, CDR1 is MNHEY and CDR2 is SMNVEV (reference sequence). After removal of 5 bases from V and 4 bases from J, the junction contained 4 bases not matched to a gene. The CDR3 has 14 amino acids.

This chain uses TRBV4-1 with TRBJ2-7, with 12 nucleotides matching TRBD2. Trimming at V came to 2 bases and at J to 4 bases, leaving 9 bases not matched to a gene. The CDR3 runs to 17 residues. Germline V gene data show CDR1 as MGHRA and CDR2 as YSYEKL. CDR3 coding DNA: TGCGCCAGCAGCCAACTACCGACTAGCGGGAGATTATACGAGCAGTACTTC. It encodes CASSQLPTSGRLYEQYF.

The V and J genes are TRBV6-1 and TRBJ2-5; no clear D. Per germline, CDR1 MNHNS and CDR2 SASEGT. V lost 0 bases and J lost 4, with 9 bases in between. The CDR3 spans 14 residues. CDR3 amino acids: CASSEAWVRETQYF. Written as DNA, the CDR3 is TGTGCCAGCAGTGAAGCGTGGGTTCGAGAGACCCAGTACTTC.

The CDR3 DNA reads TGTGCCAGTAGCCTACAGAGGACAGGGACAAGAAATCAGCCCCAGCATTTT. Translated: CASSLQRTGTRNQPQHF. This chain uses TRBV19 with TRBJ1-5, with 8 bases that match TRBD1. The CDR3 extends over 17 amino acids. V shed 6 bases, J shed 4 bases, and the junction held 14 bases outside the gene matches. CDR1 and CDR2 (germline): LNHDA, SQIVND (reference sequence).

The chain employs TRBV3-1 (or the pseudogene TRBV3-2) and TRBJ1-1, with TRBD1 matching 8 bases. CDR1 is LGHDT, CDR2 YNNKEL, per germline (reference sequence). V dropped 1 base and J dropped 6; count of bases not matched to a gene: 7. The CDR3 runs 15 residues. This chain's CDR3 is CASSQGSDRGAEAFF. CDR3 DNA: TGTGCCAGCAGCCAAGGCTCAGACAGGGGCGCTGAAGCTTTCTTT.

The rearrangement links TRBV11-1 to TRBJ2-1; TRBD2 is a possible D gene (5 bases). The CDR3 loop spans 15 amino acids. Germline CDR1 is SGHAT and CDR2 is FQDESV (reference sequence). V was trimmed by 0 bases and J by 6 bases, leaving 12 bases between them. CDR3 amino acids: CASSLAVWLANEQFF. CDR3 coding DNA: TGTGCCAGCAGCTTAGCTGTATGGCTAGCCAATGAGCAGTTCTTC.

The chain carries TRBV19 and TRBJ2-3; D call uncertain. Germline CDR1 LNHDA, CDR2 SQIVND (reference sequence). Trimming pared 3 bases from V and 2 bases from J, leaving 9 bases between. The CDR3 covers 14 residues. CDR3 coding DNA: TGTGCCAGTAGTATCGCCCTACACACAGATACGCAGTATTTT. This sequence encodes CASSIALHTDTQYF.

V gene TRBV27 combines with J gene TRBJ2-7, with D possibly matching TRBD2 (6 bases). This CDR3 contains 13 residues. From germline, CDR1 is MNHEY and CDR2 SMNVEV (reference sequence). Trimming took 4 bases from V and 7 from J, leaving 14 bases between them. CDR3 loop: CASSSGGPYEQYF. The DNA of the CDR3 is TGTGCCAGCAGTTCCGGAGGGCCGTATGAGCAGTACTTC.

The chain couples TRBV18 to TRBJ2-7, with D possibly being TRBD2 (5 bases). The CDR3 runs to 13 residues. The V and J ends lost 6 bases and 1 base respectively, with 10 bases between them. Germline assignment: CDR1 KGHSH and CDR2 LQKENI. In DNA form, the CDR3 reads TGTGCCAGCTCGTACGGGATTTCCTACGAGCAGTACTTC. Protein: CASSYGISYEQYF. Complete variable domain (other parts from reference TRBV18 and TRBJ2-7): NAGVMQNPRHLVRRRGQEARLRCSPMKGHSHVYWYRQLPEEGLKFMVYLQKENIIDESGMPKERFSAEFPKEGPSILRIQQVVRGDSAAYFCASSYGISYEQYFGPGTRLTVT.